Below are 18 T cell receptor beta chains sequenced from a single sample in a study of T cell responses to AZD1222 COVID-19 vaccine. The table came from immunoSEQ multiplex PCR; TCRdb's copy has only in-frame clones and leaves some out. The sample includes some 72,000 clones, just over 90% of them seen just once. This specimen was peripheral blood, taken on day 0 of MenACWY control vaccination. The receptor source for this set is an adult in good health.

This chain connects TRBV10-3 to TRBJ1-3, with 8 bases identical to TRBD1. V trimming: 9 bases; J trimming: 2 bases; junction bases outside the gene matches: 6. CDR1 and CDR2 from the germline V gene are ENHRY and SYGVKD. The CDR3 covers 14 residues. CDR3 protein: CAIMTGDAGNTIYF. CDR3 in DNA: TGTGCCATTATGACAGGGGATGCTGGAAACACCATATATTTT.

The rearrangement joins TRBV5-1 to TRBJ2-4; 7 positions agree with TRBD2. The junction had 5 bases not matched to a gene; V was cut back by 3 bases and J by 8 bases. The CDR3 loop spans 13 amino acids. Germline loops: CDR1 SGHRS, CDR2 YFSETQ. DNA for the CDR3: TGCGCCAGCAGCTCATCGGCGGGGGACATTCAGTACTTC. It translates to CASSSSAGDIQYF.

On this clone itself: Germline is not matched at one junction end, which may reflect a read error. V is TRBV10-3 and J is TRBJ2-7, with TRBD1 matching over 9 bases. Germline values: CDR1 ENHRY, CDR2 SYGVKD. CDR3 length equals 14 residues. The CDR3 nucleotides read TGTGCCATCAGTGAGACGAAGGGGTTTGGGACAGGGAAATTC. It yields the protein CAISETKGFGTGKF.

The chain uses TRBV20-1 and TRBJ1-1, with D unclear. The length of the CDR3 is 11 residues. Looked up from germline, CDR1 is DFQATT and CDR2 is SNEGSKA (reference sequence). V lost 6 bases and J 4 bases, leaving 9 bases between the germline ends. CDR3 protein: CSADFTTEAFF. CDR3 DNA: TGCAGTGCCGATTTTACCACTGAAGCTTTCTTT.

The gene calls are TRBV7-8 and TRBJ2-2; unclear D gene. The CDR3 loop spans 16 amino acids. Germline loops: CDR1 SGHVS, CDR2 FQNEAQ. Trimming took off 3 bases at V and 0 bases at J, with 11 bases between the two ends. The CDR3 DNA is TGTGCCAGCAGCTTTCTGAGTGTCCCGAACACCGGGGAGCTGTTTTTT. Its protein is CASSFLSVPNTGELFF.

The CDR3 DNA sequence: TGTGCCAGCGCTCGAGGGGCTGAAGCTTTCTTT. Its protein is CASARGAEAFF. This chain connects TRBV6-8 to TRBJ1-1; weak D call: TRBD1 (5 bases). CDR1 is MNHGY, CDR2 SAAAGT, per germline. Trimming took 8 bases from V and 6 from J, leaving 10 bases between them. The CDR3 has 11 amino acids.

V usage is TRBV2 and J usage is TRBJ1-6; D ambiguous. This CDR3 is built from 17 residues. Germline assignment: CDR1 SNHLY and CDR2 FYNNEI. Trimming stripped 3 bases from V and 0 bases from J, with 12 bases between. The CDR3, as DNA: TGTGCCAGCAGTGATTGGCTCCCTTCCTCCTATAATTCACCCCTCCACTTT. Protein sequence: CASSDWLPSSYNSPLHF.

V usage is TRBV20-1 and J usage is TRBJ1-5; tentatively, D is TRBD1 (5 bases). Germline V CDR1 and CDR2: DFQATT, SNEGSKA (reference sequence). V lost 3 bases to trimming and J lost 3 bases, with 9 bases between them. The CDR3 contains 13 residues. The CDR3 nucleotides read TGCAGTGCTAGTCCAGGGTACAATCAGCCCCAGCATTTT. It encodes CSASPGYNQPQHF.

This chain links TRBV20-1 with TRBJ2-3, with D uncertain. This CDR3 has 11 residues. Trimming left V 5 bases short and J 2 bases short, with 5 bases between. Germline assignment: CDR1 DFQATT and CDR2 SNEGSKA (reference sequence). CDR3 region: CSALDTDTQYF. The DNA for the CDR3 is TGCAGTGCTCTTGACACAGATACGCAGTATTTT.

This clone came up once. V gene TRBV18 combines with J gene TRBJ2-1; possibly TRBD1 or TRBD2 for D (5 bases each). Germline V gene lookup returns CDR1 KGHSH and CDR2 LQKENI. The V and J ends lost 3 bases and 10 bases respectively, with 10 bases between them. CDR3 length: 12 residues. The CDR3 DNA follows: TGTGCCAGCTCACCTAACCGGGACGAGCAGTTCTTC. It is translated as CASSPNRDEQFF.

J is TRBJ1-3 and V is TRBV19; D is unclear. CDR1 LNHDA and CDR2 SQIVND come from the germline V gene (reference sequence). V lost 6 bases and J lost 0, with 9 bases in between. This CDR3 is built from 14 residues. CDR3 DNA: TGTGCCAGTAGCCAAAAGCGCTCTGGAAACACCATATATTTT. Its protein product is CASSQKRSGNTIYF.

The chain is built from TRBV6-6 and TRBJ1-1; D ambiguous. Trimming pared 8 bases from V and 0 bases from J, leaving 16 bases between. The length of the CDR3 is 15 residues. Germline V gives CDR1 MNHNY, CDR2 SVGAGI (reference sequence). This chain's CDR3 is CASEGYSTMNTEAFF. DNA of the CDR3: TGTGCCAGCGAAGGCTACAGCACTATGAACACTGAAGCTTTCTTT.

The rearrangement joins TRBV12-3 or TRBV12-4 to TRBJ2-2; D unresolved. V was clipped by 11 bases and J by 4 bases, with 14 bases between them. The CDR3 runs 13 residues. The CDR3 loop reads CAAPGSATGELFF. DNA of the CDR3: TGTGCCGCCCCCGGGTCAGCCACCGGGGAGCTGTTTTTT.

V is TRBV6-1 and J is TRBJ2-1; 8 nucleotides agree with TRBD1. This CDR3 is built from 16 residues. The junction had 11 bases not matched to a gene; V was cut back by 2 bases and J by 8 bases. CDR1 is MNHNS, CDR2 SASEGT, per germline. CDR3 region: CASSEPGQGRVDEQFF. The DNA for the CDR3 is TGTGCCAGCAGTGAACCCGGACAGGGCCGGGTAGATGAGCAGTTCTTC.

The chain recombines TRBV10-2 with TRBJ1-6; perhaps TRBD1 as D (5 bases). V was cut by 7 bases and J by 6 bases, with 10 bases left in between. The CDR3 has 13 amino acids. CDR1 WSHSY and CDR2 SAAADI come from the germline V gene. Here the CDR3 DNA reads TGCGCCAGCACTGGACAAGTTAATTCACCCCTCCACTTT. This sequence encodes CASTGQVNSPLHF.

The chain couples TRBV5-1 to TRBJ2-7, with D hard to call. The CDR3 runs 15 residues. Trimming left V 1 base short and J 0 bases short, with 11 bases between. The germline V gene encodes CDR1 SGHRS and CDR2 YFSETQ. CDR3 sequence reads: CASSLYPGASYEQYF. CDR3 coding DNA: TGCGCCAGCAGCTTGTATCCGGGCGCCTCCTACGAGCAGTACTTC.

V gene TRBV5-1 combines with J gene TRBJ1-1, with D possibly matching TRBD1 (5 bases). Germline CDR1 is SGHRS and CDR2 is YFSETQ. The CDR3 consists of 15 residues. The V gene lost 0 bases and the J gene lost 0 bases, with 9 bases spanning the gap. The CDR3 DNA sequence: TGCGCCAGCAGCTTGGCCGACAGATTGAACACTGAAGCTTTCTTT. Translating it yields CASSLADRLNTEAFF. The variable domain in full, completed from reference TRBV5-1 and TRBJ1-1, reads KAGVTQTPRYLIKTRGQQVTLSCSPISGHRSVSWYQQTPGQGLQFLFEYFSETQRNKGNFPGRFSGRQFSNSRSEMNVSTLELGDSALYLCASSLADRLNTEAFFGQGTRLTVV.

The chain recombines TRBV7-9 with TRBJ1-5, with 7 bases that match TRBD1. The CDR3 has 16 amino acids. The ends lost 1 base at V and 2 bases at J; junction bases unmatched: 5. Germline CDR1 and CDR2: SEHNR and FQNEAQ (reference sequence). The CDR3 sequence is CASSLEGGGGNQPQHF. The CDR3 nucleotides read TGTGCCAGCAGCTTAGAGGGAGGGGGCGGCAATCAGCCCCAGCATTTT. The whole variable domain, filled in from reference TRBV7-9 and TRBJ1-5, reads DTGVSQNPRHKITKRGQNVTFRCDPISEHNRLYWYRQTLGQGPEFLTYFQNEAQLEKSRLLSDRFSAERPKGSFSTLEIQRTEQGDSAMYLCASSLEGGGGNQPQHFGDGTRLSIL.